Listed below are T cell receptor beta chains from one sample, sequenced in a study of early T cells in non-severe SARS-CoV-2 infection. From the 5' RACE reads, TCRdb called clonotypes with MiXCR, one entry per CDR3 protein. Of tens of thousands of distinct CDR3 sequences in the sample, under 15% were seen once. The material sequenced was whole blood. The origin of the receptors is an adult who was a healthcare worker with PCR-confirmed SARS-CoV-2 infection or an uninfected control (not recorded which). The CDR3 runs from the conserved cysteine through the conserved F or W. The D gene is left open where the match is weak. Clone size, where shown, is once, few, many, or a class for clones that have expanded.

J gene | clone size | V gene | D gene | CDR3 protein | CDR3 DNA
TRBJ2-1 | many | TRBV7-9 | TRBD2 | CASSSGGREVWNEQFF | TGTGCCAGCAGCTCCGGCGGGAGGGAGGTTTGGAATGAGCAGTTCTTC
TRBJ2-1 | - | TRBV5-1 | TRBD2 | CASSLVREGDEQFF | TGCGCCAGCAGCTTAGTCAGGGAGGGCGATGAGCAGTTCTTC
TRBJ2-7 | - | TRBV7-9 | - | CASSQQGSAYEQYF | TGTGCCAGCAGTCAACAGGGATCGGCCTACGAGCAGTACTTC
TRBJ1-2 | many | TRBV6-5 | - | CASSYSGLTSNYGYTF | TGTGCCAGCAGTTACTCCGGCCTAACTTCTAACTATGGCTACACCTTC
TRBJ2-7 | few | TRBV13 | TRBD2 | CASSSSLAGVREQYF | TGTGCCAGCAGCTCATCACTAGCGGGAGTGAGAGAGCAGTACTTC
TRBJ1-1 | few | TRBV3-1 | TRBD1 | CASSQAGGRGTEAFF | TGTGCCAGCAGCCAAGCAGGGGGCCGGGGAACTGAAGCTTTCTTT
TRBJ2-7 | - | TRBV28 | - | CATGPSREQYF | TGTGCCACGGGGCCCTCGAGGGAGCAGTACTTC
TRBJ2-5 | many | TRBV28 | - | CASSSPQGRRQETQYF | TGTGCCAGCAGTTCCCCGCAGGGGAGGAGGCAAGAGACCCAGTACTTC
TRBJ2-7 | - | TRBV5-1 | - | CASSYLAGVPYEQYF | TGCGCCAGCAGCTACCTAGCCGGAGTCCCCTACGAGCAGTACTTC
TRBJ2-5 | - | TRBV20-1 | - | CSALQGVWQETQYF | TGCAGTGCGCTACAGGGAGTATGGCAAGAGACCCAGTACTTC
TRBJ1-1 | many | TRBV18 | TRBD1 | CASSNGQGRNTEAFF | TGTGCCAGCTCAAATGGACAGGGGCGAAACACTGAAGCTTTCTTT
TRBJ1-1 | many | TRBV7-8 | - | CASSLVIQSEGEAFF | TGTGCCAGCAGCTTAGTCATTCAGTCCGAGGGTGAAGCTTTCTTT
TRBJ2-3 | - | TRBV7-3 | - | CASSLYGSGIDTQYF | TGTGCCAGCAGCTTATACGGGAGCGGTATTGATACGCAGTATTTT
TRBJ1-1 | few | TRBV7-2 | - | CASSMGATEAFF | TGTGCCAGCAGCATGGGGGCAACTGAAGCTTTCTTT
TRBJ2-7 | few | TRBV7-7 | - | CASRVRPYEQYF | TGTGCCAGCAGGGTCCGCCCCTACGAGCAGTACTTC
TRBJ1-2 | - | TRBV6-2/TRBV6-3 | TRBD1 | CASSYSSGGDYGYTF | TGTGCCAGCAGTTACTCTTCAGGGGGCGACTATGGCTACACCTTC
TRBJ2-1 | few | TRBV7-9 | TRBD2 | CASSSTSGRANEQFF | TGTGCCAGCAGCTCGACTAGCGGGAGAGCGAATGAGCAGTTCTTC
TRBJ1-5 | few | TRBV28 | - | CASSFGGHQPQHF | TGTGCCAGCAGTTTTGGGGGCCACCAGCCCCAGCATTTT
TRBJ1-1 | - | TRBV28 | - | CASSLIPGASTEAFF | TGTGCCAGCAGTTTAATCCCAGGGGCCAGCACTGAAGCTTTCTTT
TRBJ2-5 | - | TRBV7-6 | - | CASTGISETQYF | TGTGCCAGCACCGGCATCTCAGAGACCCAGTACTTC
TRBJ1-2 | few | TRBV7-3 | - | CASRDLQGSGYTF | TGTGCCAGCAGGGATTTACAGGGATCTGGCTACACCTTC
TRBJ2-1 | many | TRBV12-3/TRBV12-4 | - | CASSLGSHEQFF | TGTGCCAGCAGTTTAGGTAGCCATGAGCAGTTCTTC
TRBJ2-7 | many | TRBV7-3 | - | CASSPGSRGEQYF | TGTGCCAGCAGCCCCGGGTCTAGGGGCGAGCAGTACTTC
TRBJ1-2 | few | TRBV7-2 | - | CASSPQGLSSYTF | TGTGCCAGCAGCCCCCAGGGGCTTAGTAGCTACACCTTC
TRBJ2-7 | - | TRBV28 | - | CASKARLSGEQYF | TGTGCCAGCAAGGCACGACTGTCGGGGGAGCAGTACTTC
TRBJ2-3 | - | TRBV24-1 | - | CATSDSIVTDTQYF | TGTGCCACCAGTGATTCGATTGTGACAGATACGCAGTATTTT
TRBJ2-5 | few | TRBV29-1 | - | CSVADSSHGAQYF | TGCAGCGTTGCTGACAGCTCCCATGGGGCCCAGTACTTC
TRBJ2-2 | many | TRBV11-3 | - | CASSLESPAGELFF | TGTGCCAGCAGCTTAGAGTCCCCCGCAGGGGAGCTGTTTTTT
TRBJ1-6 | - | TRBV28 | - | CASSPTNSPLHF | TGTGCCAGCAGCCCTACGAATTCACCCCTCCACTTT
TRBJ2-6 | - | TRBV5-1 | - | CASSLRGPQGANVLTF | TGCGCCAGCAGCTTAAGGGGCCCGCAGGGGGCCAACGTCCTGACTTTC
TRBJ2-2 | - | TRBV20-1 | - | CSARVRTDTGELFF | TGCAGTGCTAGAGTCCGGACAGACACCGGGGAGCTGTTTTTT
TRBJ1-2 | few | TRBV28 | TRBD1 | CAGAGGRGYTF | TGTGCCGGCGCAGGGGGCAGGGGCTACACCTTC
TRBJ2-5 | - | TRBV20-1 | TRBD2 | CSATRTSGPVTQYF | TGCAGTGCTACACGGACTAGCGGACCCGTGACCCAGTACTTC
TRBJ2-3 | few | TRBV25-1 | - | CASSVGASGTDTQYF | TGTGCCAGCAGTGTAGGGGCTAGCGGCACAGATACGCAGTATTTT
TRBJ2-1 | - | TRBV24-1 | TRBD1 | CATSDPRTGVINEQFF | TGTGCCACCAGTGATCCTCGGACAGGGGTGATCAATGAGCAGTTCTTC
TRBJ2-3 | many | TRBV5-1 | - | CASRPWTDSTDTQYF | TGCGCCAGCAGACCCTGGACAGATTCCACAGATACGCAGTATTTT
TRBJ2-7 | many | TRBV6-2/TRBV6-3 | - | CASSYSEGGYEQYF | TGTGCCAGCAGTTACTCAGAGGGTGGCTACGAGCAGTACTTC